This T cell receptor beta chain appears in the sequencing data of a study of T cells in Graves' hyperthyroidism and ophthalmopathy. Study-wide results and caveats: Median prediction lead before ophthalmopathy onset was around seven months with the model. Ophthalmopathy cases were set apart from stable hyperthyroidism by a 13 V-J model.

The CDR3 regions of TCR beta were amplified from RNA transcripts. In the first-round RT-PCR of the TCR CDR3, the HTBI primer set was used. TCRdb reprocessed the multiplex PCR reads via MiXCR and lists one record per CDR3 protein. The repertoire consists of a few hundred thousand distinct CDR3 sequences, with roughly 18% occurring once and the leading ten covering approximately 49%. This clonotype was seen only a few times. Its antigen is currently unknown. Germline values: CDR1 SNHLY, CDR2 FYNNEI. Germline trimming cut 6 bases from V and 11 bases from J; bases unmatched to any gene: 6. The CDR3 sequence is 13 residues long. Participants, patients aged 18 to 65, had newly diagnosed hyperthyroidism with a duration under 2 months. Those patients with uncontrolled infection, other autoimmune disease, pregnancy or lactation were excluded.

The chain joins TRBV2 to TRBJ2-6; 8 bases map to TRBD1. This clonotype originated in a woman aged 45-65 years with Graves' hyperthyroidism. Sample: blood. The CDR3 sequence: CASRGQARDVLTF. For the CDR3, the DNA is TGTGCCAGCAGGGGACAGGCCAGGGACGTCCTGACTTTC.